This T cell receptor beta chain stems from a study of CD4 T cells in relation to SARS-CoV-2 and coronaviruses. On the study more broadly: The HLA restriction of the shared crossreactive spike epitopes was mapped.

This clone has just one count. Its cognate antigen is unknown. The assay was immunoSEQ multiplex PCR, and TCRdb's table has in-frame clones only and misses some. The sample includes 65,000 or so clones, 87% of them seen just once. CD4+ T cells from unexposed donors were obtained before the COVID-19 pandemic (2011-2018). Study conclusions and caveats: The assay detects memory recall responses, not culture-primed primary responses. SARS-CoV-2-driven expansion was significantly weaker in crossreactive than monoreactive clones.

The CDR3 has 15 amino acids. After removal of 9 bases from V and 3 bases from J, the junction contained 13 bases not matched to a gene. Germline V gene lookup returns CDR1 LNHDA and CDR2 SQIVND (reference sequence). This receptor was taken from a human donor in good health. The chain links TRBV19 to TRBJ1-2; 7 bases line up with TRBD1. The material sequenced was memory CD4+ T cells from PBMCs. The CDR3 loop is CASRRDSSIDYGYTF. The CDR3, as DNA: TGTGCCAGCCGCCGGGACAGCTCTATCGACTATGGCTACACCTTC.